This record looks at one TCR beta chain sequence and its context. Its antigen is unknown. Sequencing of TCR beta was performed on blood CD8+ T cells and on blood CD4+ T cells. In contrast to the negatively isolated CD8+ and CD4+ T cells, TEMRA cells were FACS-enriched. The V and J ends lost 2 bases and 7 bases respectively, with 15 bases between them. The CDR3 extends over 15 amino acids. CDR1 and CDR2 from the germline V gene are MNHEY and SMNVEV (reference sequence). The RNA, roughly 0.45 to 1 ug, was put through reverse transcription using random hexamers. Coverage of TCR beta CDR3 amplification by immunoSEQ multiplex PCR extended to 54 Vbeta and 13 Jbeta. TCRdb ran MiXCR on the immunoSEQ multiplex PCR reads and lists one entry per CDR3 protein. The sample includes some 110,000 distinct CDR3 sequences, approximately 93% of them seen just once. This sample stems from a study of CD8 T cells in Susac syndrome. Study findings and constraints: It was acknowledged in the study that its TCR sequencing and HLA analysis involved a relatively small number of individuals.

Sequencing was performed on CD4+ T cells from PBMCs. V and J are TRBV27 and TRBJ2-1; a possible D gene is TRBD2 (5 bases). The clonotype was recovered from a human donor with multiple sclerosis. CDR3 nucleotides: TGTGCCAGCAGTTTAAGGGTCCCTAGCTCGAATGAGCAGTTCTTC. Translated: CASSLRVPSSNEQFF.